This is a list of T cell receptor beta chains from one sample in a study of cytomegalovirus exposure and HLA in healthy donors. Sequencing used immunoSEQ multiplex PCR; TCRdb keeps in-frame clones, though not all of them. The table has over 150,000 clones, about 70% seen once. The specimen was PBMCs. The receptors stem from a man between 18 and 35 years old in good health and CMV-seronegative. Both conserved end residues are part of each CDR3. Fields, in order: V gene, J gene, D gene, clone size, CDR3 protein, CDR3 DNA. The D gene is left open where the match is weak. The size of a clone is reported for some rows only, either as once, few or many, or as a class for expanded clones.

TRBV27	TRBJ1-6	.	.	CASSVTAYNSPLHF	TGTGCCAGCAGCGTGACAGCATATAATTCACCCCTCCACTTT
TRBV5-6	TRBJ2-6	.	.	CASSLLAGSGANGLTF	TGTGCCAGCAGCTTGTTGGCGGGATCTGGGGCCAACGGCCTGACTTTC
TRBV25-1	TRBJ2-1	.	few	CASSEGGHEQFF	TGTGCCAGCAGTGAAGGAGGGCATGAGCAGTTCTTC
TRBV5-5	TRBJ2-7	.	.	CASSLDRYEQYF	TGTGCCAGCAGCTTGGACAGGTACGAGCAGTACTTC
TRBV7-9	TRBJ2-2	TRBD2	.	CASSLMTSGVTGELFF	TGTGCCAGCAGCCTCATGACTAGCGGGGTTACCGGGGAGCTGTTTTTT
TRBV10-2	TRBJ1-1	TRBD1	.	CASSEDDRALNTEAFF	TGCGCCAGCAGTGAGGATGACAGGGCTCTGAACACTGAAGCTTTCTTT
TRBV11-2	TRBJ2-7	TRBD1	.	CASSSPWGTAYF	TGTGCCAGCAGCTCTCCCTGGGGGACAGCCTATTTC
TRBV6-5	TRBJ1-2	TRBD1	.	CASSYLQGAVGYTF	TGTGCCAGCAGTTACCTCCAGGGGGCGGTTGGCTACACCTTC
TRBV7-3	TRBJ2-7	.	.	CASSTDSSYEQYF	TGTGCCAGCAGCACAGACAGCTCCTACGAGCAGTACTTC
TRBV5-4	TRBJ2-1	TRBD1	.	CASSLGVTGQTNNEQFF	TGTGCCAGCAGCTTAGGAGTTACGGGACAGACTAACAATGAGCAGTTCTTC
TRBV5-1	TRBJ1-1	.	once	CASSSRRGNLNTEAFF	TGCGCCAGCAGCTCACGCAGGGGAAATCTGAACACTGAAGCTTTCTTT
TRBV4-3	TRBJ1-5	.	.	CASSQAATGNGQPQHF	TGCGCCAGCAGCCAAGCTGCAACAGGCAACGGTCAGCCCCAGCATTTT
TRBV15	TRBJ1-2	.	.	CATSRNGNYGYTF	TGTGCCACCAGCAGAAACGGTAACTATGGCTACACCTTC
TRBV4-1	TRBJ2-5	TRBD2	.	CASSPGTSGGGTQYF	TGCGCCAGCAGCCCGGGGACTAGCGGGGGTGGGACCCAGTACTTC
TRBV2	TRBJ1-2	.	.	CASSETDSYYGYTF	TGTGCCAGCAGTGAAACGGACAGCTACTATGGCTACACCTTC
TRBV27	TRBJ1-6	.	.	CASQPQGPNSPLHF	TGTGCCAGCCAACCCCAGGGCCCCAATTCACCCCTCCACTTT
TRBV4-1	TRBJ1-5	TRBD1	.	CASSHTATGLYQPQHF	TGCGCCAGCAGCCATACGGCGACAGGGTTATATCAGCCCCAGCATTTT
TRBV27	TRBJ2-1	.	.	CASSFSPNEQFF	TGTGCCAGCAGTTTTTCCCCTAATGAGCAGTTCTTC
TRBV5-4	TRBJ1-2	TRBD1	.	CASSEGADYGYTF	TGTGCCAGCAGCGAGGGGGCAGACTATGGCTACACCTTC
TRBV7-5	TRBJ2-2	.	.	CVRSPVGLTTGELFF	TGTGTCAGAAGCCCGGTGGGACTAACCACGGGGGAGCTGTTTTTT
TRBV2	TRBJ2-3	.	.	CASSGGDSTDTQYF	TGTGCCAGCAGTGGCGGAGACAGCACAGATACGCAGTATTTT
TRBV10-1	TRBJ1-1	.	.	CASTGGVNTEAFF	TGCGCCAGCACCGGGGGAGTGAACACTGAAGCTTTCTTT
TRBV5-6	TRBJ2-7	.	.	CASSTGGDYYEQYF	TGTGCCAGCAGCACGGGCGGCGACTACTACGAGCAGTACTTC
TRBV27	TRBJ1-3	.	.	CASADTGEDF	TGCGCCAGCGCGGACACTGGGGAGGATTTT
TRBV30	TRBJ1-5	TRBD1	.	CAWRQGRGQPQHF	TGTGCCTGGAGACAGGGGAGAGGGCAGCCCCAGCATTTT
TRBV30	TRBJ1-5	TRBD1	.	CAWSEGTGQRQPQHF	TGTGCCTGGAGTGAAGGGACAGGGCAAAGACAGCCCCAGCATTTT
TRBV20-1	TRBJ2-7	TRBD1	.	CSRSRGYEQYF	TGCAGTAGATCCAGGGGGTACGAGCAGTACTTC
TRBV12-5	TRBJ1-1	.	.	CASALQEDTEAFF	TGTGCTAGTGCTCTTCAGGAGGACACTGAAGCTTTCTTT
TRBV28	TRBJ2-1	TRBD1	.	CASTSGTGNEQFF	TGTGCCAGCACCTCCGGGACAGGCAATGAGCAGTTCTTC
TRBV27	TRBJ1-2	.	.	CASSFGRNYGYTF	TGTGCCAGCAGTTTTGGCAGGAACTATGGCTACACCTTC
TRBV7-2	TRBJ1-2	TRBD1	.	CASTQRGQLYGYTF	TGTGCCAGCACCCAAAGGGGACAGCTTTATGGCTACACCTTC
TRBV6-5	TRBJ1-2	.	few	CASSSLQGRDYGYTF	TGTGCCAGCAGTTCCTTACAGGGTAGAGACTATGGCTACACCTTC
TRBV11-2	TRBJ2-2	TRBD2	.	CASSLGLASGELFF	TGTGCCAGCAGCTTAGGACTAGCCAGCGGGGAGCTGTTTTTT
TRBV5-4	TRBJ2-2	TRBD2	once	CASSFAQRGASGELFF	TGTGCCAGCAGCTTTGCCCAGCGGGGGGCATCCGGGGAGCTGTTTTTT
TRBV5-1	TRBJ2-3	TRBD1	.	CASSLGQGPDTQYF	TGCGCCAGCAGCTTGGGACAGGGACCAGATACGCAGTATTTT
TRBV19	TRBJ1-5	TRBD1	.	CVFLKGQGAHWEDQPQHF	TGTGTCTTCCTAAAGGGACAGGGGGCCCACTGGGAGGATCAGCCCCAGCATTTT
TRBV6-5	TRBJ1-2	.	.	CASSLQGVDIRGYTF	TGTGCCAGCAGTTTACAGGGAGTAGATATCCGTGGCTACACCTTC
TRBV29-1	TRBJ1-5	.	.	CSVEDFGQPQHF	TGCAGCGTTGAAGATTTTGGCCAGCCCCAGCATTTT
TRBV5-1	TRBJ1-2	TRBD1	few	CASRTPDRVYGYTF	TGCGCCAGCAGGACACCGGACAGGGTCTATGGCTACACCTTC
TRBV19	TRBJ2-2	TRBD1	.	CTGDRGPTGELFF	TGTACCGGGGACAGGGGGCCCACCGGGGAGCTGTTTTTT
TRBV6-5	TRBJ1-2	.	.	CASSSEVFYGYTF	TGTGCCAGCAGTTCGGAGGTTTTCTATGGCTACACCTTC
TRBV27	TRBJ1-5	TRBD1	.	CASSRDRDQPQHF	TGTGCCAGCAGCCGGGACAGGGATCAGCCCCAGCATTTT
TRBV7-8	TRBJ1-4	TRBD1	few	CASSLVIGVGTGGEKLFF	TGTGCCAGCAGCTTAGTGATCGGTGTAGGGACAGGGGGAGAAAAACTGTTTTTT
TRBV9	TRBJ1-2	TRBD1	.	CASSDWTGGYGYTF	TGTGCCAGCAGCGACTGGACAGGGGGCTATGGCTACACCTTC
TRBV2	TRBJ2-1	.	.	CASWPGYNEQFF	TGTGCCAGCTGGCCAGGCTACAATGAGCAGTTCTTC
TRBV14	TRBJ2-5	TRBD2	.	CASSHSGRETQYF	TGTGCCAGCAGCCATAGCGGGCGGGAGACCCAGTACTTC
TRBV7-7	TRBJ2-6	.	.	CASSLGGNSGANGLTF	TGTGCCAGCAGCTTAGGCGGAAACTCTGGGGCCAACGGCCTGACTTTC
TRBV2	TRBJ2-3	TRBD1	.	CAAQQGGGHLTDTQYF	TGTGCCGCCCAACAGGGGGGCGGACATCTCACAGATACGCAGTATTTT
TRBV15	TRBJ2-1	.	.	CATSRDPSGDNEQFF	TGTGCCACCAGCAGAGATCCGTCAGGGGACAATGAGCAGTTCTTC
TRBV11-3	TRBJ2-2	TRBD1	.	CASSLDQGARGTGELFF	TGTGCCAGCAGCTTAGATCAGGGGGCGCGTGGCACCGGGGAGCTGTTTTTT
TRBV7-9	TRBJ2-5	.	.	CASSLAQGKQTQYF	TGTGCCAGCAGCTTAGCGCAGGGGAAACAGACCCAGTACTTC
TRBV28	TRBJ1-3	.	.	CASRMGGSGNTIYF	TGTGCCAGCAGGATGGGAGGATCTGGAAACACCATATATTTT
TRBV19	TRBJ1-6	.	few	CASSIGVGGLGSSPLHF	TGTGCCAGTAGTATAGGAGTCGGGGGTCTGGGGAGTTCACCCCTCCACTTT
TRBV29-1	TRBJ2-1	TRBD1	.	CSVPQGANSNNEQFF	TGCAGCGTGCCTCAGGGGGCGAACTCTAATAATGAGCAGTTCTTC